Following are 22 T cell receptor beta chains from one sample sequenced in a study of vaccination and CD4 T cells after COVID-19 (dated by TCRdb to about 2022). The treatment or condition label of this sample denotes: approximately 10-day PBMC culture with coronavirus spike peptide pools or control peptides (ViraFEST assay). Antigen specificity for these receptors is unknown. The receptor library was made with PCR. This sample was sequenced with an Illumina iSeq 100. At the Johns Hopkins FTIC core, DNA from the cultured CD4+ T cells underwent TCR sequencing with the Oncomine TCR Beta short-read assay. TCRdb passed the public sequencing reads through fastp at Q25 and MiXCR, retaining productive beta sequences. Rows matching on CDR3 protein sequence are summarized as one entry with the most common DNA and genes. In this sample the table shows approximately 17,000 distinct CDR3 sequences, roughly 77% of which occur a single time. The top ten hold more than 15% of the sample.

Material for sequencing was CD4+ T cells from blood, cultured in vitro. Source of these receptors: a human donor who had recovered from COVID-19.

This chain links TRBV6-1 with TRBJ1-2; D is ambiguous. CDR1 and CDR2 (germline): MNHNS, SASEGT. CDR3 length: 13 residues. Trimming removed 2 bases at V and 6 bases at J, with 10 bases between. In DNA form, the CDR3 reads TGTGCCAGCAGTGAATGGGGAGGGAATGGCTACACCTTC. It is translated as CASSEWGGNGYTF.

This clonotype was found a few times. The V and J genes are TRBV10-1 and TRBJ2-7; D ambiguous. The germline V gene encodes CDR1 WNHNN and CDR2 SYGVQD (reference sequence). Trimming took off 5 bases at V and 6 bases at J, with 14 bases between the two ends. CDR3 length: 13 amino acids. The CDR3, as DNA: TGCGCCAGCAGTTTTGAATCTGGACGCGAGCAGTACTTC. The encoded protein is CASSFESGREQYF.

The chain is built from TRBV6-5 and TRBJ1-2; D not certain. Germline V gene lookup returns CDR1 MNHEY and CDR2 SVGAGI. V dropped 0 bases and J dropped 2 bases, with 4 bases sitting between them. The CDR3 totals 13 residues. CDR3 in DNA: TGTGCCAGCAGTTACTCGCTAAACTATGGCTACACCTTC. Translated: CASSYSLNYGYTF.

V usage is TRBV25-1 and J usage is TRBJ1-1; tentatively, D is TRBD1 (6 bases). V shed 2 bases and J shed 1 base, with 11 bases lying between them. Germline CDR1 is MGHDK and CDR2 is SYGVNS. CDR3 length: 15 residues. CDR3 loop: CASSEGGWANTEAFF. The CDR3 DNA sequence: TGTGCCAGCAGTGAAGGGGGCTGGGCGAACACTGAAGCTTTCTTT. The full variable domain, completed using reference TRBV25-1 and TRBJ1-1, is EADIYQTPRYLVIGTGKKITLECSQTMGHDKMYWYQQDPGMELHLIHYSYGVNSTEKGDLSSESTVSRIRTEHFPLTLESARPSHTSQYLCASSEGGWANTEAFFGQGTRLTVV.

In DNA, the CDR3 is TGTGCCAGCAGTCCACAGGGGGCGTCTGGCTACACCTTC. This encodes CASSPQGASGYTF. The gene calls are TRBV6-1 and TRBJ1-2; 9 positions match TRBD1. J was trimmed by 7 bases and V by 5 bases; bases with no gene match: 5. Germline values: CDR1 MNHNS, CDR2 SASEGT. This CDR3 contains 13 residues.

This clonotype appeared a single time. The V call is TRBV19, the J call TRBJ1-3; TRBD1 matches 9 bases. In germline, CDR1 is LNHDA, CDR2 SQIVND (reference sequence). This CDR3 is built from 16 residues. Unmatched junction bases numbered 9, after V lost 5 bases and J lost 4 bases. In nucleotides, the CDR3 is TGTGCCAGTAGTCGACAGGGACAGGGCGCCGGAAACACCATATATTTT. Its translation is CASSRQGQGAGNTIYF.

Concerning this clonotype: One end of the junction fails to match germline, which may point to a read error. The rearrangement joins TRBV10-3 to TRBJ1-6; D unresolved. The CDR3 loop spans 16 amino acids. Germline loops: CDR1 ENHRY, CDR2 SYGVKD. The CDR3 coding sequence is TGTGCCAGCAGTTACTCGAGCCCAAAGCGGAATTCACCCCTCCACTTT. Protein product: CASSYSSPKRNSPLHF.

The chain joins TRBV11-3 to TRBJ2-7; 12 nucleotides agree with TRBD1. Germline trimming cut 5 bases from V and 3 bases from J; bases unmatched to any gene: 5. Germline lookup yields CDR1 SGHNT and CDR2 YENEEA. The CDR3 loop spans 15 amino acids. The CDR3 nucleotides read TGTGCCAGCAGCAGTGGGACAGGGGGCCTCTACGAGCAGTACTTC. It encodes CASSSGTGGLYEQYF.

The chain carries TRBV20-1 and TRBJ1-3; D unresolved. Per the germline V gene, CDR1 is DFQATT and CDR2 is SNEGSKA (reference sequence). The CDR3 is 16 amino acids. V lost 2 bases, J lost 0 bases, and 14 bases lay in between. DNA for the CDR3: TGCAGTGCTAGAACCGCCATGCGGAGCTCTGGAAACACCATATATTTT. Translated: CSARTAMRSSGNTIYF.

The chain combines TRBV7-2 with TRBJ2-2; tentative D call: TRBD2 (5 bases). This CDR3 spans 15 amino acids. CDR1 is SGHTA, CDR2 FQGNSA, per germline. V lost 5 bases, J lost 7 bases, and 17 bases lay in between. The CDR3 is CASSHAFGGGGELFF. DNA of the CDR3: TGTGCCAGCAGCCATGCTTTCGGAGGAGGCGGGGAGCTGTTTTTT.

The rearrangement joins TRBV19 to TRBJ2-7, with TRBD1 matching over 7 bases. Germline V gives CDR1 LNHDA, CDR2 SQIVND (reference sequence). The J segment lost 3 bases and the V segment lost 10 bases, leaving 9 bases of the junction unmatched. The CDR3 covers 13 residues. The CDR3, as DNA: TGTGCCACCTCCCCGGGACAGAGCTACGAGCAGTACTTC. Translated, it gives CATSPGQSYEQYF.

The DNA for the CDR3 is TGCAGCGTGACCCGAAGAATGGGGAACACTGAAGCTTTCTTT. As protein: CSVTRRMGNTEAFF. The genes are TRBV29-1 and TRBJ1-1; D gene ambiguous. The CDR3 extends over 14 amino acids. The germline V and J ends were trimmed by 6 bases and 1 base, with 15 bases remaining between them. CDR1 is SQVTM and CDR2 is ANQGSEA in the germline V gene. The whole variable domain, filled in from reference TRBV29-1 and TRBJ1-1, reads SAVISQKPSRDICQRGTSLTIQCQVDSQVTMMFWYRQQPGQSLTLIATANQGSEATYESGFVIDKFPISRPNLTFSTLTVSNMSPEDSSIYLCSVTRRMGNTEAFFGQGTRLTVV.

This clonotype showed up just once. The chain employs TRBV6-5 and TRBJ2-5, with D perhaps TRBD1 (6 bases). This CDR3 has 15 amino acids. V was pared by 2 bases and J by 1 base, with 11 bases between. Germline V gene lookup returns CDR1 MNHEY and CDR2 SVGAGI. As DNA, the CDR3 is TGTGCCAGCAGTTACACCCGGACAGTCCAAGAGACCCAGTACTTC. It is translated as CASSYTRTVQETQYF.

The chain is built from TRBV20-1 and TRBJ1-1; D might be TRBD1 (6 bases). The CDR3 is made up of 14 amino acids. The germline CDR1 and CDR2 sequences are DFQATT and SNEGSKA (reference sequence). V was trimmed by 5 bases and J by 4 bases, leaving 17 bases between them. CDR3 sequence: CSAPSQGTFTEAFF. The CDR3 region has the DNA TGCAGTGCTCCCTCCCAGGGGACCTTCACTGAAGCTTTCTTT.

The V gene is TRBV19, the J gene TRBJ1-2; D perhaps matches TRBD1 (5 bases). This CDR3 is 14 amino acids long. Trimming pared 2 bases from V and 0 bases from J, leaving 7 bases between. Germline V CDR1 and CDR2: LNHDA, SQIVND (reference sequence). CDR3 in amino acids: CASSIQGANYGYTF. The CDR3 bases are TGTGCCAGTAGTATACAGGGAGCTAACTATGGCTACACCTTC.

The V call is TRBV20-1, the J call TRBJ1-1; TRBD1 matches at 9 bases. With 4 bases clipped from V and 1 base from J, the junction kept 10 bases outside the gene matches. The germline CDR1 and CDR2 sequences are DFQATT and SNEGSKA (reference sequence). This CDR3 has 16 amino acids. Here the CDR3 DNA reads TGCAGTGCTAACACCGGGACAGGGCAACCGAACACTGAAGCTTTCTTT. It encodes CSANTGTGQPNTEAFF.

Only one count was recorded for this clonotype. The V call is TRBV6-4, the J call TRBJ2-2, with 7 nucleotides matching TRBD2. CDR3 length: 15 residues. V lost 4 bases and J lost 6; bases outside the gene matches: 8. The germline V gene encodes CDR1 MRHNA and CDR2 SNTAGT. The CDR3 DNA reads as TGTGCCAGCAGTGCTGGGACTACTCGACCCGGGGAGCTGTTTTTT. Its protein product is CASSAGTTRPGELFF.

The J gene is TRBJ2-7, the V gene TRBV20-1, with a tentative D call TRBD2 (6 bases). V dropped 2 bases and J dropped 2 bases, with 13 bases sitting between them. CDR1 is DFQATT and CDR2 is SNEGSKA in the germline V gene (reference sequence). CDR3 length equals 14 residues. The DNA of the CDR3 is TGCAGTGCTAGAAAGGCTAGCGATACCTACGAGCAGTACTTC. Its protein product is CSARKASDTYEQYF.

The chain couples TRBV19 to TRBJ2-7; perhaps TRBD1 as D (6 bases). V shed 1 base and J shed 1 base, with 8 bases lying between them. CDR3 length equals 14 residues. Germline V gene data show CDR1 as LNHDA and CDR2 as SQIVND (reference sequence). As DNA, the CDR3 is TGTGCCAGTAGTATAGGAGGGGGATCCTACGAGCAGTACTTC. This translates into CASSIGGGSYEQYF.

This chain connects TRBV27 to TRBJ2-7; 10 bases are shared with TRBD2. The trim removed 5 bases at V and 2 bases at J, leaving 9 bases unmatched. The CDR3 runs to 16 residues. The germline gives CDR1 MNHEY, CDR2 SMNVEV (reference sequence). The CDR3 loop reads CASSRAWTSGTYEQYF. The CDR3 DNA reads as TGTGCCAGCAGTCGCGCCTGGACTAGCGGCACCTACGAGCAGTACTTC.

CDR3 sequence reads: CSARDTWAEAFF. The CDR3, as DNA: TGCAGTGCTAGAGATACTTGGGCAGAAGCTTTCTTT. J is TRBJ1-1 and V is TRBV20-1; D ambiguous. This CDR3 has 12 residues. Trimming stripped 0 bases from V and 8 bases from J, with 10 bases between. Germline CDR1 is DFQATT and CDR2 is SNEGSKA (reference sequence).

This CDR3 is CSLSPDSLNTEAFF. DNA for the CDR3: TGCAGCCTTAGCCCAGACAGTTTGAACACTGAAGCTTTCTTT. The chain links TRBV20-1 to TRBJ1-1; TRBD1 might be the D (5 bases). CDR1 is DFQATT, CDR2 SNEGSKA, per germline (reference sequence). The CDR3 has 14 residues.